Below, 15 T cell receptor beta chains from the same sample are listed, as sequenced in a study of control samples from healthy donors and cancer patients. Libraries were prepared by immunoSEQ multiplex PCR; TCRdb keeps only in-frame clonotypes and omits some of them. Here the sample spans over 100,000 clones, approximately 92% being singletons. The sequenced sample consisted of blood. The receptors here all came from a man between 40 and 49 years old in good health.

This sequence joins TRBV19 and TRBJ2-7; perhaps D is TRBD1 or TRBD2 (5 bases each). CDR3 length equals 13 residues. V was trimmed by 5 bases and J by 7 bases, leaving 15 bases between them. CDR1 and CDR2 (germline): LNHDA, SQIVND (reference sequence). CDR3 nucleotides: TGTGCCAGTAGTGTGGGGGAGCTGGGGGAGCAGTACTTC. It specifies CASSVGELGEQYF.

The genes are TRBV10-3 and TRBJ1-6; D unresolved. The length of the CDR3 is 15 residues. V lost 3 bases, J lost 6 bases, and 12 bases lay in between. Germline V gives CDR1 ENHRY, CDR2 SYGVKD. The CDR3 bases are TGTGCCATCAGTGATTTTAGTGAGGCTAATTCACCCCTCCACTTT. Its protein product is CAISDFSEANSPLHF.

This clone was recorded once. This chain links TRBV4-2 with TRBJ1-3, with D maybe TRBD1 (5 bases). V was pared by 1 base and J by 0 bases, with 10 bases between. Germline-derived CDR1 and CDR2 are LGHNA and YNFKEQ. The CDR3 spans 16 residues. CDR3 sequence: CASSQATGISGNTIYF. CDR3 nucleotides: TGTGCCAGCAGCCAAGCCACAGGTATCTCTGGAAACACCATATATTTT.

CDR3 bases: TGTGCCAGCAGCGTAGCTCCAGGGGATCCTTACGGCTACACCTTC. Translated: CASSVAPGDPYGYTF. The gene calls are TRBV9 and TRBJ1-2; the D gene is possibly TRBD1 (6 bases). Trimming removed 0 bases at V and 8 bases at J, with 17 bases between. The CDR3 length is 15 residues. Germline CDR1 is SGDLS and CDR2 is YYNGEE. Complete variable domain (other parts from reference TRBV9 and TRBJ1-2): DSGVTQTPKHLITATGQRVTLRCSPRSGDLSVYWYQQSLDQGLQFLIQYYNGEERAKGNILERFSAQQFPDLHSELNLSSLELGDSALYFCASSVAPGDPYGYTFGSGTRLTVV.

V and J are TRBV20-1 and TRBJ1-5, with no clear D. Germline CDR1 reads DFQATT; CDR2 reads SNEGSKA (reference sequence). The CDR3 contains 13 residues. V was shortened by 6 bases and J by 4 bases, with 13 bases between the two germline ends. The CDR3 sequence: CSASGQANQPQHF. DNA for the CDR3: TGCAGTGCAAGTGGGCAGGCAAATCAGCCCCAGCATTTT.

This chain connects TRBV5-5 to TRBJ2-7; TRBD1 matches 11 bases. The CDR3 sequence is 16 residues long. CDR1 is SGHKS and CDR2 is YYEKEE in the germline V gene (reference sequence). V dropped 1 base and J dropped 2; count of bases not matched to a gene: 5. CDR3: CASSLTDRGRPYEQYF. DNA for the CDR3: TGTGCCAGCAGCTTGACGGACAGGGGGCGCCCCTACGAGCAGTACTTC.

The chain uses TRBV11-3 and TRBJ1-5; the match to TRBD1 covers 8 bases. Germline values: CDR1 SGHNT, CDR2 YENEEA. Losses at the gene ends were 5 bases for V and 6 bases for J; bases not matched to a gene: 12. This CDR3 has 16 residues. The CDR3 loop is CASSHLVGQGCQPQHF. CDR3 in DNA: TGTGCCAGCAGCCACCTAGTAGGACAGGGCTGTCAGCCCCAGCATTTT.

Regarding this clone: The junction differs from germline at one of its ends, possibly a read error. The V gene is TRBV7-9, the J gene TRBJ2-4; no firm D call. Germline lookup yields CDR1 SEHNR and CDR2 FQNEAQ (reference sequence). This CDR3 comprises 12 residues. The chain's CDR3 is CASSPAGPRMLF. DNA of the CDR3: TGTGCCAGCAGCCCGGCCGGGCCTAGGATGCTCTTC.

The V call is TRBV19, the J call TRBJ1-1; D uncertain. CDR3 length: 15 residues. Germline V gene data show CDR1 as LNHDA and CDR2 as SQIVND (reference sequence). V was pared by 4 bases and J by 1 base, with 13 bases between. This CDR3 reads CASSTLTGGNTEAFF. The CDR3, as DNA: TGTGCCAGTAGTACCTTGACGGGAGGGAACACTGAAGCTTTCTTT.

The CDR3 DNA reads as TGTGCCAGCAGCCCCTATGGGGGGCTTGGCTACACCTTC. Its protein is CASSPYGGLGYTF. The rearrangement links TRBV7-9 to TRBJ1-2; TRBD1 is a possible D gene (6 bases). CDR3 size: 13 residues. Germline CDR1 is SEHNR and CDR2 is FQNEAQ (reference sequence). The V and J ends lost 5 bases and 7 bases respectively, with 14 bases between them.

The chain links TRBV5-1 to TRBJ2-2; 9 nucleotides align to TRBD2. CDR1 and CDR2 from the germline V gene are SGHRS and YFSETQ. V shed 4 bases, J shed 4 bases, and the junction held 8 bases outside the gene matches. The CDR3 extends over 16 amino acids. The CDR3 DNA reads as TGCGCCAGCAGCCCGGGGGCTAGCGGGGTCACCGGGGAGCTGTTTTTT. Translation gives CASSPGASGVTGELFF.

The rearrangement links TRBV28 to TRBJ2-7; 10 bases fit TRBD2. Per the germline V gene, CDR1 is MDHEN and CDR2 is SYDVKM. With 6 bases clipped from V and 4 bases from J, the junction kept 9 bases outside the gene matches. The CDR3 has 15 residues. CDR3 nucleotides: TGTGCCAGCAGGCCGGGACTAGCGACGTTGTACGAGCAGTACTTC. Protein: CASRPGLATLYEQYF.

With respect to this clone: Compared with germline, one end of the junction differs, possibly owing to a read error. The chain has TRBV7-9 and TRBJ1-4; D may be TRBD1 (6 bases). There are 11 residues in the CDR3. The germline CDR1 and CDR2 sequences are SEHNR and FQNEAQ (reference sequence). The CDR3 sequence: CASSSNRVMLF. For the CDR3, the DNA is TGTGCCAGCAGCTCGAACAGGGTTATGCTTTTT.

The J gene is TRBJ1-1, the V gene TRBV2; D unclear. The CDR3 sequence is 12 residues long. The V and J ends lost 6 bases and 4 bases respectively, with 9 bases between them. The germline CDR1 and CDR2 sequences are SNHLY and FYNNEI. CDR3 in amino acids: CASRITRTEAFF. In nucleotides, the CDR3 is TGTGCCAGCAGGATTACCCGCACTGAAGCTTTCTTT.

This clone was detected only once. The rearrangement links TRBV6-5 to TRBJ1-5, with 8 nucleotides matching TRBD1. The CDR3 totals 13 residues. The germline gives CDR1 MNHEY, CDR2 SVGAGI. Trimming removed 8 bases from V and 4 bases from J; junction bases left unmatched: 4. The CDR3 nucleotides read TGTGCCAGCCGGGACAGGAAGAATCAGCCCCAGCATTTT. Its translation: CASRDRKNQPQHF.